These 7 T cell receptor beta chains share one sample of origin, sequenced in a study of T cell responses to AZD1222 COVID-19 vaccine. The table came from immunoSEQ multiplex PCR; TCRdb's copy has only in-frame clones and leaves some out. Among about 160,000 clones, 88% were seen once, and the ten largest hold around 5.2%. The starting material was peripheral blood, obtained on day 0 of AZD1222 vaccination. The receptors here all came from an adult in good health.

V gene TRBV6-5 combines with J gene TRBJ1-2; D gene ambiguous. Trimming took off 6 bases at V and 3 bases at J, with 11 bases between the two ends. This CDR3 has 13 amino acids. Germline V gene sequence: CDR1 MNHEY, CDR2 SVGAGI. CDR3 DNA sequence: TGTGCCAGCAGCCTCACCCTTGACTATGGCTACACCTTC. Translation gives CASSLTLDYGYTF.

Only one count was recorded for this clone. The chain carries TRBV7-9 and TRBJ2-7; a weak D match, TRBD1 (5 bases). Between the trimmed V and J ends, which lost 7 bases and 3 bases, there was a span of 13 bases. The CDR3 has 13 residues. CDR1 and CDR2 from the germline V gene are SEHNR and FQNEAQ (reference sequence). The CDR3 protein is CASNDDSNYEQYF. CDR3 DNA: TGTGCCAGCAATGATGACAGTAACTACGAGCAGTACTTC.

The chain has TRBV29-1 and TRBJ2-7; 7 nucleotides agree with TRBD1. Germline CDR1 is SQVTM and CDR2 is ANQGSEA. The junction had 0 bases not matched to a gene; V was cut back by 4 bases and J by 0 bases. The CDR3 has 12 residues. CDR3 sequence (DNA): TGCAGCGTTGGGGACAGCTCCTACGAGCAGTACTTC. It specifies CSVGDSSYEQYF.

V gene TRBV27 combines with J gene TRBJ2-4; TRBD1 is a possible D gene (6 bases). The CDR3 contains 17 residues. The germline gives CDR1 MNHEY, CDR2 SMNVEV (reference sequence). V was clipped by 5 bases and J by 1 base, with 18 bases between them. CDR3 residues: CASSDLQGLGAKNIQYF. The DNA for the CDR3 is TGTGCCAGCAGTGACTTACAGGGTCTGGGGGCCAAAAACATTCAGTACTTC.

The chain carries TRBV11-2 and TRBJ2-7; TRBD2 might be the D (5 bases). The length of the CDR3 is 14 residues. V lost 3 bases, J lost 3 bases, and 12 bases lay in between. CDR1 is SGHAT and CDR2 is FQNNGV in the germline V gene. The CDR3 DNA reads as TGTGCCAGCAGCTTTGGGTCAGGACTCTACGAGCAGTACTTC. Its protein is CASSFGSGLYEQYF. Filled out from reference TRBV11-2 and TRBJ2-7, the complete variable domain reads EAGVAQSPRYKIIEKRQSVAFWCNPISGHATLYWYQQILGQGPKLLIQFQNNGVVDDSQLPKDRFSAERLKGVDSTLKIQPAKLEDSAVYLCASSFGSGLYEQYFGPGTRLTVT.

V is TRBV7-9 and J is TRBJ2-1; 11 bases line up with TRBD2. The CDR3 extends over 17 amino acids. After removal of 1 base from V and 3 bases from J, the junction contained 5 bases not matched to a gene. Germline V gives CDR1 SEHNR, CDR2 FQNEAQ (reference sequence). The CDR3 DNA reads as TGTGCCAGCAGCTTAGGGGCACTAGCGGGAGTCTACAATGAGCAGTTCTTC. As protein: CASSLGALAGVYNEQFF.

The CDR3 reads CASLRAGFTEAFF. The CDR3 DNA sequence: TGTGCCAGCCTTCGCGCGGGGTTCACTGAAGCTTTCTTT. This rearrangement joins TRBV28 to TRBJ1-1; D call uncertain. The germline V gene encodes CDR1 MDHEN and CDR2 SYDVKM. The CDR3 is 13 residues long. V lost 8 bases, J lost 4 bases, and 14 bases lay in between.